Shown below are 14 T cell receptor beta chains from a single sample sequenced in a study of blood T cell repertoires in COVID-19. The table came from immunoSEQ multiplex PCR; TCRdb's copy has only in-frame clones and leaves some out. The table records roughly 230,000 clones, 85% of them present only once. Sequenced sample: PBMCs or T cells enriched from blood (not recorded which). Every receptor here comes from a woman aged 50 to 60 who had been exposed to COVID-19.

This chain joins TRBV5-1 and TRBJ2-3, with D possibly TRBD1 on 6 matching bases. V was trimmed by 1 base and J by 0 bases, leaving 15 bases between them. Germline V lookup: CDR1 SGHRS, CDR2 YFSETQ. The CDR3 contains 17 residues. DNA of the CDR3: TGCGCCAGCAGCTTGTTCGAGGGGACACTTAGCACAGATACGCAGTATTTT. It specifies CASSLFEGTLSTDTQYF.

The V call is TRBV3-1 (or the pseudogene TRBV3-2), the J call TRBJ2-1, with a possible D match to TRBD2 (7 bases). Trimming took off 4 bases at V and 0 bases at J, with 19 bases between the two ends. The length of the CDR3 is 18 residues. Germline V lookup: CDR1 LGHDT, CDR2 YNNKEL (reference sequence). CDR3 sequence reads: CASSRHTGTTSSYNEQFF. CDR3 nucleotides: TGTGCCAGCAGCCGACATACAGGGACTACCAGCTCCTACAATGAGCAGTTCTTC.

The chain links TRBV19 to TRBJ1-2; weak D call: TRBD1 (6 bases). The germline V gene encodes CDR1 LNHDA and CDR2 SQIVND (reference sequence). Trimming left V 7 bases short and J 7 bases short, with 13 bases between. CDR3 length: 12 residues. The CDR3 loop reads CASKTGLSGYTF. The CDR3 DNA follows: TGTGCCAGTAAAACAGGGCTTAGTGGCTACACCTTC.

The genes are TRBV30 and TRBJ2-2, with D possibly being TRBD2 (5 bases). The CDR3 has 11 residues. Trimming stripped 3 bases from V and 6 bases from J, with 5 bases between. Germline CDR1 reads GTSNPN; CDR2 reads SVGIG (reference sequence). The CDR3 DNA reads TGTGCCTGGAGGGAGGCCGGGGAGCTGTTTTTT. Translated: CAWREAGELFF.

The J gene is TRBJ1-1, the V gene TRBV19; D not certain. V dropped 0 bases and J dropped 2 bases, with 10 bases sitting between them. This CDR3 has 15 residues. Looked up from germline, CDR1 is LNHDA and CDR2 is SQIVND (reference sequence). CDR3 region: CASSIDWEGNTEAFF. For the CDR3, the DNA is TGTGCCAGTAGTATAGATTGGGAGGGAAACACTGAAGCTTTCTTT. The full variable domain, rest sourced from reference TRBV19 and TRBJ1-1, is DGGITQSPKYLFRKEGQNVTLSCEQNLNHDAMYWYRQDPGQGLRLIYYSQIVNDFQKGDIAEGYSVSREKKESFPLTVTSAQKNPTAFYLCASSIDWEGNTEAFFGQGTRLTVV.

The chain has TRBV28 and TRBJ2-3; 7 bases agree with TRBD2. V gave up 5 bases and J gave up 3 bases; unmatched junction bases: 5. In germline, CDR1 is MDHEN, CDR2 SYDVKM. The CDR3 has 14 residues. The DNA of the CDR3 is TGTGCCAGCAGTCCACCGGGGGGTACAGATACGCAGTATTTT. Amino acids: CASSPPGGTDTQYF. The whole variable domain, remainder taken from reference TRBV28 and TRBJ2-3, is DVKVTQSSRYLVKRTGEKVFLECVQDMDHENMFWYRQDPGLGLRLIYFSYDVKMKEKGDIPEGYSVSREKKERFSLILESASTNQTSMYLCASSPPGGTDTQYFGPGTRLTVL.

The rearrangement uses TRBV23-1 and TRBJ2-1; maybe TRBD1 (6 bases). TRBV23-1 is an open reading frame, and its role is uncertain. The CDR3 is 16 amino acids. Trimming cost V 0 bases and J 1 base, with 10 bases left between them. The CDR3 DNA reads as TGCGCCAGCAGTCAATCGGGGACACCTTCCTACAATGAGCAGTTCTTC. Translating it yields CASSQSGTPSYNEQFF.

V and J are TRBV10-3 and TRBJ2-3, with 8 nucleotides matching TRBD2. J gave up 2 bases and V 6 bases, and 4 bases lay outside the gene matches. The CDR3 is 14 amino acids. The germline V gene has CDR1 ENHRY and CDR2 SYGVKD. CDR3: CAIRETSVTDTQYF. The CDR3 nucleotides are TGTGCCATCAGAGAGACTAGCGTCACAGATACGCAGTATTTT.

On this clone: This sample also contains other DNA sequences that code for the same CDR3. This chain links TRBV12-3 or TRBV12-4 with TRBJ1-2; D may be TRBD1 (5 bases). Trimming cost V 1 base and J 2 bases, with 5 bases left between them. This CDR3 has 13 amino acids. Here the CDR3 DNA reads TGTGCCAGCAGTTTAGAGGGGAACTATGGCTACACCTTC. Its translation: CASSLEGNYGYTF.

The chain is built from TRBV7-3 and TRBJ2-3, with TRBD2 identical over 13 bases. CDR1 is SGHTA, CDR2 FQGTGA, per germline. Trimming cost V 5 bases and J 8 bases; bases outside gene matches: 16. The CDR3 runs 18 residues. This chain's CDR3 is CASSPSSGLTSGRGTQYF. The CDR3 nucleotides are TGTGCCAGCAGCCCGTCTTCAGGGTTAACTAGCGGGAGGGGTACGCAGTATTTT. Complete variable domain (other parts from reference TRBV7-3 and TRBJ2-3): GAGVSQTPSNKVTEKGKYVELRCDPISGHTALYWYRQSLGQGPEFLIYFQGTGAADDSGLPNDRFFAVRPEGSVSTLKIQRTERGDSAVYLCASSPSSGLTSGRGTQYFGPGTRLTVL.

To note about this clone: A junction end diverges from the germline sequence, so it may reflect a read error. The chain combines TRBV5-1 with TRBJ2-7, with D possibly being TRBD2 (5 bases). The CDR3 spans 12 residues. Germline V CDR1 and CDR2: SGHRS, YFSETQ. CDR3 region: CASRLGAGEQYF. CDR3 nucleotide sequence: TGCGCCAGCAGGTTGGGAGCCGGCGAGCAGTACTTC.

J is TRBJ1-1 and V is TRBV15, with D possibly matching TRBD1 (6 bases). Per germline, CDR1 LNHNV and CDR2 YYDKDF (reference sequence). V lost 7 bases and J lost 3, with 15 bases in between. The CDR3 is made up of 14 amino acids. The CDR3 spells CATKGDTIYTEAFF. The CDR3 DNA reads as TGTGCCACCAAAGGGGACACCATTTACACTGAAGCTTTCTTT.

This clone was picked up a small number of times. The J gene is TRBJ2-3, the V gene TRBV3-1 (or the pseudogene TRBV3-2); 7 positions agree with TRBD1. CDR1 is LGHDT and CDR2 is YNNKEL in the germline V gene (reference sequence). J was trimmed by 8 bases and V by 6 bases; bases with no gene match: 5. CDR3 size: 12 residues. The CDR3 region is CASSNRGITQYF. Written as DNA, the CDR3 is TGTGCCAGCAGTAACAGGGGCATTACGCAGTATTTT.

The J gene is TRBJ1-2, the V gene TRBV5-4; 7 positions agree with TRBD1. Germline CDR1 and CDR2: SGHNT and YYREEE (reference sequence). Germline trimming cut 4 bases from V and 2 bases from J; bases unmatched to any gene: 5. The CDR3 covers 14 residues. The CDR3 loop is CASSAPGGNYGYTF. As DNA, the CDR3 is TGTGCCAGCAGCGCACCAGGGGGAAACTATGGCTACACCTTC.